There are a few counts of the clone carrying this T cell receptor (beta chain). Antigen specificity is unknown. Next came a second PCR, run for roughly 7 to 12 cycles, which used a sample-barcoded 5' primer along with a J-beta primer mix. Template switching added a 12-random-nucleotide identifier to every cDNA molecule. Via MiXCR, TCRdb re-called the 5' RACE reads, giving one row per CDR3 protein. This repertoire shows about 1.4 million distinct CDR3 sequences, roughly 64% found once; its top ten account for 6.5% to 8.5%. This CDR3 has 19 residues. Looked up from germline, CDR1 is SGHTA and CDR2 is FQGNSA. V was trimmed by 5 bases and J by 0 bases, leaving 26 bases between them. The data were obtained in a study of blood T cells in healthy people across ages. Study-level results: Compared with aged donors, long-lived donors showed fewer expanded clones, suggesting selection.

The authors isolated at least 6 million PBMCs per sample. This receptor was obtained from a young man in good health. Material for sequencing was blood. This sequence joins TRBV7-2 and TRBJ2-7; D remains unclear. Here the CDR3 DNA reads TGTGCCAGCAGCCCGGATGCCGGGCGCTTGCTTAGAAGCTCCTACGAGCAGTACTTC. This encodes CASSPDAGRLLRSSYEQYF.